This TCR beta chain appears in the sequencing data of a study of cytomegalovirus exposure and HLA in healthy donors. A remark on this clone: The same CDR3 is also encoded by other DNA sequences in this sample.

Germline CDR1 is SGHTA and CDR2 is FQGNSA. The CDR3 runs to 14 residues. V gave up 5 bases and J gave up 5 bases; unmatched junction bases: 4. PCR amplification relied on 60 Vbeta primers (plus 13 Jbeta primers). Only in-frame clones appear in the TCRdb table, and some are missing; sequencing was by immunoSEQ multiplex PCR. The sample has roughly 110,000 clones, 60% to 75% seen once; the top ten hold 7.8%. This chain joins TRBV7-2 and TRBJ1-5; 9 bases map to TRBD1. Sequencing input: PBMCs. The receptor was isolated from a man in his thirties or forties in good health and CMV-seronegative. The CDR3 DNA is TGTGCCAGCAGCCCACGGACAGGGGATCAGCCCCAGCATTTT. The encoded protein is CASSPRTGDQPQHF.